Below, 25 T cell receptor beta chains from the same sample are listed, as sequenced in a study of blood T cell repertoires in COVID-19. This table comes from immunoSEQ multiplex PCR, and its TCRdb copy is limited to in-frame clones, with some not included. The sample lists around 400,000 clones; approximately 91% were seen once. The sample was PBMCs or T cells enriched from blood (not recorded which). Receptors were obtained from a woman between 18 and 29 years old who had been exposed to COVID-19.

The chain employs TRBV7-2 and TRBJ2-3; tentative D call: TRBD2 (6 bases). Trimming left V 5 bases short and J 5 bases short, with 14 bases between. The CDR3 sequence is 14 residues long. The V gene's germline CDR1 is SGHTA and CDR2 FQGNSA. CDR3 in DNA: TGTGCCAGCAGCCCGGGACTCGTGGGAGATACGCAGTATTTT. Translation: CASSPGLVGDTQYF.

This clone was counted a few times. The chain recombines TRBV28 with TRBJ2-5; TRBD1 agrees at 12 bases. V dropped 5 bases and J dropped 5; count of bases not matched to a gene: 6. The germline CDR1 and CDR2 sequences are MDHEN and SYDVKM. The CDR3 is 15 amino acids. This chain's CDR3 is CASSGDRGRVETQYF. The CDR3 DNA is TGTGCCAGCAGTGGGGACAGGGGGCGCGTCGAGACCCAGTACTTC.

The chain couples TRBV28 to TRBJ1-6; D remains unclear. Germline V gene sequence: CDR1 MDHEN, CDR2 SYDVKM. V lost 4 bases and J lost 8, with 12 bases in between. The CDR3 spans 14 residues. The CDR3 sequence: CASSSHGLYSPLHF. The CDR3 DNA reads TGTGCCAGCAGTTCCCATGGCCTGTATTCACCCCTCCACTTT.

The rearrangement joins TRBV24-1 to TRBJ1-1, with TRBD1 identical over 10 bases. V trimming: 7 bases; J trimming: 5 bases; junction bases outside the gene matches: 9. This CDR3 region has 15 residues. Germline V gene lookup returns CDR1 KGHDR and CDR2 SFDVKD. In DNA, the CDR3 is TGTGCCACCAGCGGACAGGGGGAAGGAAAGACTGAAGCTTTCTTT. It codes for CATSGQGEGKTEAFF.

The chain links TRBV27 to TRBJ1-2; D remains ambiguous. This CDR3 spans 14 amino acids. Trimming removed 8 bases at V and 2 bases at J, with 15 bases between. Germline values: CDR1 MNHEY, CDR2 SMNVEV (reference sequence). CDR3 sequence reads: CASSLMRGNYGYTF. The DNA of the CDR3 is TGTGCCAGCTCCCTCATGCGGGGAAACTATGGCTACACCTTC.

The V call is TRBV2, the J call TRBJ2-7; 10 bases agree with TRBD1. CDR1 is SNHLY, CDR2 FYNNEI, per germline. V shed 7 bases, J shed 2 bases, and the junction held 5 bases outside the gene matches. The CDR3 is 14 amino acids. The CDR3 nucleotides read TGTGCCAGCACCCCGGACAGGGGGACCTACGAGCAGTACTTC. It yields the protein CASTPDRGTYEQYF.

This clone has a handful of counts. The chain couples TRBV28 to TRBJ2-3; D is perhaps TRBD2 (5 bases). Germline loops: CDR1 MDHEN, CDR2 SYDVKM. This CDR3 is built from 15 residues. Trimming removed 3 bases at V and 1 base at J, with 11 bases between. Here the CDR3 reads CASSLASSGTDTQYF. CDR3 bases: TGTGCCAGCAGTTTGGCTAGCTCAGGCACAGATACGCAGTATTTT.

This clone was seen once. The chain is built from TRBV18 and TRBJ2-1; D unresolved. Germline CDR1 reads KGHSH; CDR2 reads LQKENI. CDR3 length: 15 residues. Trimming took off 6 bases at V and 7 bases at J, with 19 bases between the two ends. This CDR3 is CASSAYRKAENEQFF. CDR3 nucleotides: TGTGCCAGCTCGGCGTACCGTAAGGCGGAAAATGAGCAGTTCTTC.

The CDR3 sequence: CASSVVTGQAFF. CDR3 nucleotides: TGTGCCAGCAGCGTAGTGACAGGACAAGCTTTCTTT. The chain is built from TRBV9 and TRBJ1-1; D possibly corresponds to TRBD1 (6 bases). With 0 bases removed from V and 9 bases from J, the gap between germline ends came to 9 bases. The CDR3 loop spans 12 amino acids. CDR1 and CDR2 (germline): SGDLS, YYNGEE.

The rearrangement uses TRBV5-5 and TRBJ2-1; D may be TRBD2 (6 bases). V was shortened by 4 bases and J by 1 base, with 15 bases between the two germline ends. The CDR3 is 16 residues long. CDR1 and CDR2 (germline): SGHKS, YYEKEE (reference sequence). DNA of the CDR3: TGTGCCAGCAGCCGCCGCGGGGACGGATCCTACAATGAGCAGTTCTTC. It codes for CASSRRGDGSYNEQFF.

The gene calls are TRBV27 and TRBJ2-1; 11 bases line up with TRBD2. Unmatched junction bases numbered 10, after V lost 2 bases and J lost 1 base. The CDR3 length is 19 residues. Germline V gene data show CDR1 as MNHEY and CDR2 as SMNVEV (reference sequence). CDR3 sequence (DNA): TGTGCCAGCAGTTTAATACCTTGGGGACTAGCGGAATCCTACAATGAGCAGTTCTTC. It specifies CASSLIPWGLAESYNEQFF.

V is TRBV29-1 and J is TRBJ1-1, with 8 bases fitting TRBD1. From germline, CDR1 is SQVTM and CDR2 ANQGSEA. Losses at the gene ends were 6 bases for V and 1 base for J; bases not matched to a gene: 4. The CDR3 has 13 residues. The CDR3 reads CSVRQGTNTEAFF. The CDR3, as DNA: TGCAGCGTACGACAGGGGACGAACACTGAAGCTTTCTTT.

In its sample, this clone was seen many times. The chain links TRBV27 to TRBJ2-5; weak D call: TRBD1 (6 bases). V lost 7 bases, J lost 5 bases, and 17 bases lay in between. The CDR3 loop spans 14 amino acids. Germline V gene lookup returns CDR1 MNHEY and CDR2 SMNVEV (reference sequence). The CDR3 coding sequence is TGTGCCAGCAAAAACCTCGGACAGTGGGAGACCCAGTACTTC. Protein: CASKNLGQWETQYF.

This sequence joins TRBV4-1 and TRBJ1-1; D gene ambiguous. The germline V and J ends were trimmed by 8 bases and 0 bases, with 7 bases remaining between them. CDR3 size: 12 residues. Germline V lookup: CDR1 MGHRA, CDR2 YSYEKL. CDR3 DNA: TGCGCCAGCGGTGAGATGAACACTGAAGCTTTCTTT. This translates into CASGEMNTEAFF.

The V call is TRBV18, the J call TRBJ2-6; weak D call: TRBD2 (6 bases). Germline V gene lookup returns CDR1 KGHSH and CDR2 LQKENI. This CDR3 comprises 17 residues. V was clipped by 3 bases and J by 2 bases, with 14 bases between them. CDR3 in amino acids: CASSPDSGGTGANVLTF. The DNA for the CDR3 is TGTGCCAGCTCACCGGATAGCGGAGGCACTGGGGCCAACGTCCTGACTTTC.

V gene TRBV28 combines with J gene TRBJ2-3, with 9 positions matching TRBD2. The CDR3 sequence is 18 residues long. The germline CDR1 and CDR2 sequences are MDHEN and SYDVKM. The J segment lost 0 bases and the V segment lost 1 base, leaving 8 bases of the junction unmatched. As DNA, the CDR3 is TGTGCCAGCAGTTTATCCTCCCGCGGGGGGGGCAGCACAGATACGCAGTATTTT. Translating gives CASSLSSRGGGSTDTQYF.

The chain couples TRBV21-1 to TRBJ2-1; the table gives TRBD1 as D, unverified against the DNA. TRBV21-1 is marked as a pseudogene. The CDR3 is 15 residues long. The CDR3 sequence: CASTRHRGSVNEQFF. DNA of the CDR3: TGTGCCAGTACCAGACACAGGGGTTCCGTCAATGAGCAGTTCTTC.

J is TRBJ2-5 and V is TRBV15; 9 bases agree with TRBD2. Germline assignment: CDR1 LNHNV and CDR2 YYDKDF (reference sequence). The CDR3 length is 15 residues. The J segment lost 2 bases and the V segment lost 3 bases, leaving 4 bases of the junction unmatched. The DNA of the CDR3 is TGTGCCACCAGCAGGACGAGCGGGGGGCAAGAGACCCAGTACTTC. It specifies CATSRTSGGQETQYF.

For this clone: Other DNA sequences of this sample code for an identical CDR3. The rearrangement links TRBV18 to TRBJ2-7; the match to TRBD1 covers 8 bases. The germline CDR1 and CDR2 sequences are KGHSH and LQKENI. This CDR3 spans 14 amino acids. Germline trimming cut 2 bases from V and 7 bases from J; bases unmatched to any gene: 7. The CDR3: CASSPGTGAYEQYF. The CDR3, as DNA: TGTGCCAGCTCACCAGGGACAGGAGCTTATGAGCAGTACTTC.

This chain joins TRBV18 and TRBJ2-1, with TRBD1 matching over 11 bases. The CDR3 covers 14 residues. The V and J ends lost 5 bases and 6 bases, in that order; junction bases with no gene match: 3. From germline, CDR1 is KGHSH and CDR2 LQKENI. The CDR3 DNA reads as TGTGCCAGCTCATCGGGACAGGGGGGCAATGAGCAGTTCTTC. Protein product: CASSSGQGGNEQFF.

The V and J genes are TRBV15 and TRBJ2-3, with D tentatively TRBD2 (5 bases). The CDR3 consists of 14 residues. Germline loops: CDR1 LNHNV, CDR2 YYDKDF (reference sequence). The V end was cut by 6 bases, the J end by 5 bases, with 15 bases between. DNA for the CDR3: TGTGCCACCAGTGGACTTCCCGATAAAGATACGCAGTATTTT. Translating gives CATSGLPDKDTQYF.

The chain combines TRBV28 with TRBJ2-1; TRBD2 agrees at 11 bases. CDR1 is MDHEN and CDR2 is SYDVKM in the germline V gene. V was clipped by 5 bases and J by 8 bases; unmatched bases: 8. This CDR3 is 15 amino acids long. CDR3 region: CASSPISGRADEQFF. For the CDR3, the DNA is TGTGCCAGCAGTCCCATTAGCGGGAGGGCCGATGAGCAGTTCTTC.

V and J are TRBV27 and TRBJ2-7; no clear D gene. V shed 3 bases and J shed 3 bases, with 6 bases lying between them. Germline assignment: CDR1 MNHEY and CDR2 SMNVEV (reference sequence). CDR3 length: 12 residues. In nucleotides, the CDR3 is TGTGCCAGCAGTTTCGACAACTACGAGCAGTACTTC. This gives the protein CASSFDNYEQYF.

The J gene is TRBJ2-1, the V gene TRBV5-1, with TRBD1 identical over 9 bases. With 4 bases clipped from V and 10 bases from J, the junction kept 15 bases outside the gene matches. Germline V CDR1 and CDR2: SGHRS, YFSETQ. CDR3 length: 16 residues. The CDR3 nucleotides read TGCGCCAGCAGCCCGGGAGGTCTTACAGGGGGCAAGGAGCAGTTCTTC. Encoded protein: CASSPGGLTGGKEQFF.

The chain recombines TRBV4-1 with TRBJ1-1; 7 bases are a match to TRBD1. The germline V gene encodes CDR1 MGHRA and CDR2 YSYEKL. The CDR3 extends over 16 amino acids. V dropped 1 base and J dropped 5; count of bases not matched to a gene: 10. The CDR3 spells CASSQAAGGSGTEAFF. For the CDR3, the DNA is TGCGCCAGCAGCCAAGCGGCAGGGGGTTCTGGGACTGAAGCTTTCTTT.